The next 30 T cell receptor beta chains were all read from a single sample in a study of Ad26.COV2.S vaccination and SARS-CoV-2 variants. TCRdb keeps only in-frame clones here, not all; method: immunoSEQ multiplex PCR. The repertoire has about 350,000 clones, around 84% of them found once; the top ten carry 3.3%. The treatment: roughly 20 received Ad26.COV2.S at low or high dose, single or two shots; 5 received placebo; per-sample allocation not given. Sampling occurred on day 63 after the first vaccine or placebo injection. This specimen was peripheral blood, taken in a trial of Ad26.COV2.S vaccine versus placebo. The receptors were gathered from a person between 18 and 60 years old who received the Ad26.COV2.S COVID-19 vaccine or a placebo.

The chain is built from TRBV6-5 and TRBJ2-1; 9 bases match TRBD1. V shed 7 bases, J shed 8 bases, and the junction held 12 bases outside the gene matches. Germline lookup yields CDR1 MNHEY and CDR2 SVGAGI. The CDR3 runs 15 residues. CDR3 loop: CASTKPGQGADEQFF. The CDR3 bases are TGTGCCAGCACTAAACCGGGACAGGGTGCTGATGAGCAGTTCTTC.

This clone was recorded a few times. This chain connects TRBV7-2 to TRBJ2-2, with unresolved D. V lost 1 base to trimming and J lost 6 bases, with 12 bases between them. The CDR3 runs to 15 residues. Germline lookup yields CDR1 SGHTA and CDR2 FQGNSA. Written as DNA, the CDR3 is TGTGCCAGCAGCTTAGTTATGTACGACGCCGGGGAGCTGTTTTTT. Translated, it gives CASSLVMYDAGELFF.

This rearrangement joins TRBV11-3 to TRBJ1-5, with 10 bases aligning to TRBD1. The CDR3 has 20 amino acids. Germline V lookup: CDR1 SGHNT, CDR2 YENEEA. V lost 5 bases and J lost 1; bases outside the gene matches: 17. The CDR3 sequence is CASSILYRDRGGESNQPQHF. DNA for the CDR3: TGTGCCAGCAGCATACTTTACCGGGACAGGGGTGGCGAAAGCAATCAGCCCCAGCATTTT.

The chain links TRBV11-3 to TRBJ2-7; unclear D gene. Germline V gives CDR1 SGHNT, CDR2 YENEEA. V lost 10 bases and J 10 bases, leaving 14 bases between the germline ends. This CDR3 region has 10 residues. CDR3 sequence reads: CAITDGDQYF. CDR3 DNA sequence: TGTGCCATCACCGATGGGGATCAGTACTTC.

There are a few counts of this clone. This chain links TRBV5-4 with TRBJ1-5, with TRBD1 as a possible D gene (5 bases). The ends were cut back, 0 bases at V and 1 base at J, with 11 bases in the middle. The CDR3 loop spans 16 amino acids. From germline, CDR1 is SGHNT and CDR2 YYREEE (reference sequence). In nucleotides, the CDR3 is TGTGCCAGCAGCTTGGCCAAGGGGATGAGCAATCAGCCCCAGCATTTT. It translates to CASSLAKGMSNQPQHF.

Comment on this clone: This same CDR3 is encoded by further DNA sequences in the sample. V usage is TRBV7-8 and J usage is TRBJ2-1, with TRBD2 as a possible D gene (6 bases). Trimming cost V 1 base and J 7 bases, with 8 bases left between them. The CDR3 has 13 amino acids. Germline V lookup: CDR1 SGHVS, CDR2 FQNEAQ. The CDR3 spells CASSLVGGNEQFF. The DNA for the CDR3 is TGTGCCAGCAGCTTAGTCGGGGGAAATGAGCAGTTCTTC.

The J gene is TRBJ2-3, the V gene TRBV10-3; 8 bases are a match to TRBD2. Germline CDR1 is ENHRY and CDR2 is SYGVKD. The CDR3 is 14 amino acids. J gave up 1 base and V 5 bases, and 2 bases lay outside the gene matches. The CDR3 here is CAISTTSGTDTQYF. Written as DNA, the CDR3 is TGTGCCATCAGTACGACTAGCGGCACAGATACGCAGTATTTT.

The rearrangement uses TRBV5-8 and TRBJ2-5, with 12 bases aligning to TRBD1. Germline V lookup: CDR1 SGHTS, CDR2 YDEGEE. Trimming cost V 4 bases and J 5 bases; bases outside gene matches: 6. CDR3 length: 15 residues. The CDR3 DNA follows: TGTGCCAGCAGCCCCGGGGGACAGGGGGCCGAGACCCAGTACTTC. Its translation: CASSPGGQGAETQYF.

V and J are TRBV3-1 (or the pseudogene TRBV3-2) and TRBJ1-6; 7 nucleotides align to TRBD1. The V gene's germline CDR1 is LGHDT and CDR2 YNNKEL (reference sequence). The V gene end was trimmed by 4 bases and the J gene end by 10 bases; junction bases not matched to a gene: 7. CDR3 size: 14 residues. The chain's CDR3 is CASSLSYRGSPLHF. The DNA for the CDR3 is TGTGCCAGCAGCCTTTCCTACAGGGGATCACCCCTCCACTTT.

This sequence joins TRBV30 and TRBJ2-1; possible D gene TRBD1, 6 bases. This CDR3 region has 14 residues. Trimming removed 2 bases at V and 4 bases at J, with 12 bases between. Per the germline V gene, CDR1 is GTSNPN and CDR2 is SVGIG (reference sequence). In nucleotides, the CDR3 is TGTGCCTGGAGTTTTCTGACAGGATACAATGAGCAGTTCTTC. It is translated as CAWSFLTGYNEQFF.

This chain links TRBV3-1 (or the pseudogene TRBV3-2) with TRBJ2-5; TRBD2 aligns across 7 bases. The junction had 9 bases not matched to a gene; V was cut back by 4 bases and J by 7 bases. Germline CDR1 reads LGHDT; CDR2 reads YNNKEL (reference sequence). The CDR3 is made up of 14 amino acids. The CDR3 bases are TGTGCCAGCAGCCTTGCCGGACCGGGAGGGACCCAGTACTTC. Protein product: CASSLAGPGGTQYF.

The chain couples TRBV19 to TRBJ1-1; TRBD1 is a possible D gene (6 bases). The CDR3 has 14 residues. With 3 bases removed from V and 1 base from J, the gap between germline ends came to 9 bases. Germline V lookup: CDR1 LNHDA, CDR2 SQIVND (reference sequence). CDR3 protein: CASSMGGWNTEAFF. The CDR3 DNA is TGTGCCAGTAGTATGGGGGGCTGGAACACTGAAGCTTTCTTT.

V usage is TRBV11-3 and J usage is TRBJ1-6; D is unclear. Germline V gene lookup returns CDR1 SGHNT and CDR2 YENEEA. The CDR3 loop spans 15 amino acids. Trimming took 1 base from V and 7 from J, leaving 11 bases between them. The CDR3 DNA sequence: TGTGCCAGCAGCTTAGGGGCCGGAATGAATTCACCCCTCCACTTT. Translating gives CASSLGAGMNSPLHF.

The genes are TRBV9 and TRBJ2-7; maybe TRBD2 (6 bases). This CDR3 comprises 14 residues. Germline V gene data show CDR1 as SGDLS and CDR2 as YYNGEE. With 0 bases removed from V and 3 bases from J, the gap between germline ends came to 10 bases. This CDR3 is CASSVGGDDYEQYF. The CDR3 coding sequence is TGTGCCAGCAGCGTAGGCGGGGATGACTACGAGCAGTACTTC.

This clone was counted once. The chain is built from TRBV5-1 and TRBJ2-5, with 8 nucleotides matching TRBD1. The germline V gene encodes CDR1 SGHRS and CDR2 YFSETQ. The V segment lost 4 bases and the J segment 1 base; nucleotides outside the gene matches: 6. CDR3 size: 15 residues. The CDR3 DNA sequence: TGCGCCAGCAGCGCTACGACAGGGGCCCAAGAGACCCAGTACTTC. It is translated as CASSATTGAQETQYF.

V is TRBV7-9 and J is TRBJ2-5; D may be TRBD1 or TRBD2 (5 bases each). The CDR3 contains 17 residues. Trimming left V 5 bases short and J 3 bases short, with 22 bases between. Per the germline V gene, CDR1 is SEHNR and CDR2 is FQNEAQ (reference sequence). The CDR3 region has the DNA TGTGCCAGCAGCCCAGTAACCGGGACGGCGAAGAAAGAGACCCAGTACTTC. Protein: CASSPVTGTAKKETQYF.

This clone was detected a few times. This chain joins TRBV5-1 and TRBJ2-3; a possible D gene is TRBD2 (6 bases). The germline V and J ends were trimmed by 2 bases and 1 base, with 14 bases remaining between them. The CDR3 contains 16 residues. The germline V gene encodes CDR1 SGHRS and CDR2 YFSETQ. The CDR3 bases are TGCGCCAGCAGCTTTGCAGCGGGTGGGGGCACAGATACGCAGTATTTT. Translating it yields CASSFAAGGGTDTQYF.

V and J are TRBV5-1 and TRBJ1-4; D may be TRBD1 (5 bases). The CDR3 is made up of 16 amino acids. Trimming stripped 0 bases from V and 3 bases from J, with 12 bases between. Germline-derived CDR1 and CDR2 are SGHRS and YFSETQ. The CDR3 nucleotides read TGCGCCAGCAGCTTGGCAGGGAATGGCGCTAATGAAAAACTGTTTTTT. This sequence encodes CASSLAGNGANEKLFF.

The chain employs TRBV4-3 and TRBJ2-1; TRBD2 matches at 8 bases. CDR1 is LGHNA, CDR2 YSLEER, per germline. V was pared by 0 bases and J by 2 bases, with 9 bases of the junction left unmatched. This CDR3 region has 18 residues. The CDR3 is CASSQEGLGAGAYNEQFF. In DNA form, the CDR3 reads TGCGCCAGCAGCCAAGAGGGATTGGGAGCGGGGGCCTACAATGAGCAGTTCTTC.

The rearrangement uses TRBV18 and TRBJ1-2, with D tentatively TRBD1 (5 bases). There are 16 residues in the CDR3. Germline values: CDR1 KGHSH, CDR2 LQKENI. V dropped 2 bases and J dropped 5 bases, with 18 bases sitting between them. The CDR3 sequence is CASSPYKTALEYGYTF. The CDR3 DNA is TGTGCCAGCTCACCATATAAGACAGCTCTGGAATATGGCTACACCTTC.

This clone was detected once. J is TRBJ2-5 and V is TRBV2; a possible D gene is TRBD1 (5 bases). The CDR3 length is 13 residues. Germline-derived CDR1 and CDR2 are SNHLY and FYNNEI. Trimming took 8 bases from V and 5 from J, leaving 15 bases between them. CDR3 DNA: TGTGCCAGCTCCGACACCTCAGGGGAGACCCAGTACTTC. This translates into CASSDTSGETQYF.

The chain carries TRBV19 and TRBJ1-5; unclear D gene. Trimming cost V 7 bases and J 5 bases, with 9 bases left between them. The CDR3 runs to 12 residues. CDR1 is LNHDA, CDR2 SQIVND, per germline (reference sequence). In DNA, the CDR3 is TGTGCCAGTAACACAGAGTATCAGCCCCAGCATTTT. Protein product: CASNTEYQPQHF.

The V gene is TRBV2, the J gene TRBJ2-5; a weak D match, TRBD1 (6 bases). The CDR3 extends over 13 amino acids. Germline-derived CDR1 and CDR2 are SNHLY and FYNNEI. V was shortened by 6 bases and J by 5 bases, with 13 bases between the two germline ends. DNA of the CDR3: TGTGCCAGCAGCGGGACAACTCTGGAGACCCAGTACTTC. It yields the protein CASSGTTLETQYF.

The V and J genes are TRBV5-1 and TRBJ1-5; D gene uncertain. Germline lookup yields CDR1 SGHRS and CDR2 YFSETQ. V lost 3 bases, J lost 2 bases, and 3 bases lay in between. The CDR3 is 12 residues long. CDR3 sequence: CASSSGNQPQHF. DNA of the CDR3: TGCGCCAGCAGCTCAGGCAATCAGCCCCAGCATTTT. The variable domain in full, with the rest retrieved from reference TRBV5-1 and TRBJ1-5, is KAGVTQTPRYLIKTRGQQVTLSCSPISGHRSVSWYQQTPGQGLQFLFEYFSETQRNKGNFPGRFSGRQFSNSRSEMNVSTLELGDSALYLCASSSGNQPQHFGDGTRLSIL.

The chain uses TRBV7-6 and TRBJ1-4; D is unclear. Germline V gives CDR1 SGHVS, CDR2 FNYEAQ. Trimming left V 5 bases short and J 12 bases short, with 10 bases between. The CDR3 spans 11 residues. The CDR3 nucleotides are TGTGCCAGCAGCACCGATATGGAACTGTTTTTT. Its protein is CASSTDMELFF.

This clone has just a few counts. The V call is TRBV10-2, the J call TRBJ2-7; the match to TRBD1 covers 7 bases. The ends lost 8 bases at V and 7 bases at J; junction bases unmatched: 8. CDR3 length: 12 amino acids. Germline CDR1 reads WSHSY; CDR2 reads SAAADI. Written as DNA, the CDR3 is TGCGCCAGCTGGGACAGCCTAGGGGAGCAGTACTTC. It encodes CASWDSLGEQYF.

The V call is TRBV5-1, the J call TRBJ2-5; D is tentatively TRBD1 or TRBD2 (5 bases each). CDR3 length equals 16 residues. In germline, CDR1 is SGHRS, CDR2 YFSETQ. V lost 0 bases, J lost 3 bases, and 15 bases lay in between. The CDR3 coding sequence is TGCGCCAGCAGCTTGGCTGAGCGGCAGGGAAAAGAGACCCAGTACTTC. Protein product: CASSLAERQGKETQYF. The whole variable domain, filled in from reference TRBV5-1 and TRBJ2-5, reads KAGVTQTPRYLIKTRGQQVTLSCSPISGHRSVSWYQQTPGQGLQFLFEYFSETQRNKGNFPGRFSGRQFSNSRSEMNVSTLELGDSALYLCASSLAERQGKETQYFGPGTRLLVL.

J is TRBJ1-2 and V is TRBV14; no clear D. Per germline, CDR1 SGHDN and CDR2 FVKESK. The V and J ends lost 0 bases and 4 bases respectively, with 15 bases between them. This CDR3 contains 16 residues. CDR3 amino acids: CASSQDHGWPLYGYTF. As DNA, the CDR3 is TGTGCCAGCAGCCAAGATCACGGGTGGCCACTCTATGGCTACACCTTC.

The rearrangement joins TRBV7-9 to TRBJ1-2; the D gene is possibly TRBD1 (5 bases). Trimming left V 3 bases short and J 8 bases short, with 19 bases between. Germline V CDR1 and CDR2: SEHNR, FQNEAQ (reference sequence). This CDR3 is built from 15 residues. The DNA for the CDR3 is TGTGCCAGCAGCTTCCAGGCCGGGCAGGGTGGAGGCTACACCTTC. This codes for CASSFQAGQGGGYTF.

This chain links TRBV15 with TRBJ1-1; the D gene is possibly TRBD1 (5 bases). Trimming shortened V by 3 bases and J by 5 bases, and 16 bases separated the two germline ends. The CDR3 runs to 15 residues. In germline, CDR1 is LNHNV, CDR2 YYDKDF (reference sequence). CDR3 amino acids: CATSRTSGARTEAFF. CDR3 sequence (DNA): TGTGCCACCAGCAGGACATCTGGGGCGCGGACTGAAGCTTTCTTT.